This TCR beta chain was retrieved from a study of cytomegalovirus exposure and HLA in healthy donors. In the PCR, 60 Vbeta and 13 Jbeta primers were used. The table came from immunoSEQ multiplex PCR; TCRdb's copy has only in-frame clones and leaves some out. Among around 94,000 clones listed, less than 90% were seen once. Study outcomes and limitations: A later analysis found that most CMV-associated TCR beta chains appeared HLA-restricted. Further analysis, carried out later, found HLA-associated TCR beta chains more clonally expanded than equally common other chains.

Trimming cost V 4 bases and J 7 bases; bases outside gene matches: 7. The CDR3 totals 15 residues. Germline V gives CDR1 SNHLY, CDR2 FYNNEI. Comments on this clone: Its antigen is undetermined.

The TCR originated in a man aged 35 to 55 in good health and CMV-seronegative. V is TRBV2 and J is TRBJ1-2, with TRBD1 matching 12 bases. The sequenced material came from PBMCs. This CDR3 reads CASSGEGQGARGYTF. The CDR3 DNA sequence: TGTGCCAGCAGTGGGGAGGGACAGGGGGCGCGTGGCTACACCTTC. The complete variable domain, with remaining parts taken from reference TRBV2 and TRBJ1-2, reads EPEVTQTPSHQVTQMGQEVILRCVPISNHLYFYWYRQILGQKVEFLVSFYNNEISEKSEIFDDQFSVERPDGSNFTLKIRSTKLEDSAMYFCASSGEGQGARGYTFGSGTRLTVV.